This T cell receptor beta chain derives from a study of blood T cells in healthy people across ages. Study observations and caveats: In long-lived donors, naive CD4+ cell counts and diversity exceeded those of aged donors. Unknown donor CMV status possibly confounded expanded clonotype changes.

A sample-barcoded 5' primer and a J-beta primer mix were used in a second PCR of roughly 7 to 11 cycles. Through a template-switch adaptor with 12 random nucleotides, each cDNA molecule received a tag. TCRdb called the 5' RACE reads again in MiXCR, with one record for every CDR3 protein. The repertoire consists of around 580,000 distinct CDR3 sequences, with roughly 48% occurring once and the leading ten covering around 25%. In regard to this clonotype: Its antigen remains unknown.

Per the germline V gene, CDR1 is SGHRS and CDR2 is YFSETQ. The CDR3 sequence is 16 residues long. Deletions cut 0 bases from V and 5 bases from J, with 15 bases between. All donors came from Russia, were Caucasian and healthy, and spanned ages about 6 to 90. The clonotype originates from an elderly man in good health. V usage is TRBV5-1 and J usage is TRBJ2-1, with a possible D match to TRBD2 (7 bases). The specimen was blood. The CDR3 loop reads CASSLVVRGPNNEQFF. CDR3 DNA sequence: TGCGCCAGCAGCTTGGTAGTGCGGGGGCCTAACAATGAGCAGTTCTTC.